This paragraph reports one TCR beta chain. Its antigen is unidentified. This CDR3 contains 15 residues. Germline CDR1 reads MNHEY; CDR2 reads SMNVEV (reference sequence). The germline V and J ends were trimmed by 5 bases and 0 bases, with 8 bases remaining between them. This sample stems from a study of shared clonotypes between healthy human individuals. For the study at large: Aged between 18 and 49, the donors were two women and three men.

Method: immunoSEQ multiplex PCR; TCRdb's copy keeps in-frame clones and lacks some. Counted here are some 1 million clones, about 75% occurring once; the ten biggest clones make up about 1.5%. Study-wide results and caveats: Investigators expected sequencing depth to affect clonotype sharing among donors. In the sorted subsets, rarefaction showed sequencing was incomplete despite large depth. Several donors shared 4.5% to 6.5% of their naive CD4 clonotypes.

This chain links TRBV27 with TRBJ2-6, with D uncertain. The sequence came from a young man in good health. The sequencing sample was made of memory CD4+ T cells sorted from blood. Sample subset: CD45RA-negative fraction. The CDR3 protein is CASSGLASGANVLTF. DNA for the CDR3: TGTGCCAGCAGTGGTCTGGCCTCTGGGGCCAACGTCCTGACTTTC.